The next 23 T cell receptor beta chains were all read from a single sample in a study of cytomegalovirus exposure and HLA in healthy donors. Primers for the PCR totalled 60 Vbeta and 13 Jbeta. Assay used: immunoSEQ multiplex PCR; TCRdb lists only in-frame clones, some missing. This sample's table reports around 64,000 clones. The sequencing sample was made of PBMCs. These receptors originate from a female donor in good health and CMV-seropositive.

The chain has TRBV5-1 and TRBJ2-7; tentatively, D is TRBD1 (6 bases). Germline V CDR1 and CDR2: SGHRS, YFSETQ. The CDR3 is made up of 13 amino acids. The V gene lost 5 bases and the J gene lost 0 bases, with 9 bases spanning the gap. The CDR3 spells CASRSGASYEQYF. The CDR3 DNA is TGCGCCAGCAGGTCAGGGGCCTCCTACGAGCAGTACTTC.

J is TRBJ1-4 and V is TRBV7-8, with D possibly TRBD1 on 6 matching bases. CDR1 SGHVS and CDR2 FQNEAQ come from the germline V gene. The CDR3 has 16 residues. V was trimmed by 5 bases and J by 7 bases, leaving 20 bases between them. The CDR3 protein is CASSPVAQGPPEKLFF. DNA of the CDR3: TGTGCCAGCAGCCCGGTTGCACAGGGTCCGCCTGAAAAACTGTTTTTT.

The CDR3 DNA is TGTGCCAGCAGTTCCCTTGCGGGGGGGCAGGAGACCCAGTACTTC. Protein product: CASSSLAGGQETQYF. V gene TRBV6-6 combines with J gene TRBJ2-5, with TRBD2 matching over 9 bases. Germline V gene lookup returns CDR1 MNHNY and CDR2 SVGAGI (reference sequence). This CDR3 contains 15 residues. J lost 5 bases, V lost 4 bases, and 8 bases had no gene match.

The chain uses TRBV5-1 and TRBJ2-1, with 11 bases aligning to TRBD2. The CDR3 is 16 amino acids. Trimming cost V 4 bases and J 7 bases; bases outside gene matches: 10. Germline CDR1 SGHRS, CDR2 YFSETQ. The CDR3 bases are TGCGCCAGCAGCGGGGGGACTAGCGGCTTGATAAATGAGCAGTTCTTC. Its translation is CASSGGTSGLINEQFF.

V usage is TRBV7-8 and J usage is TRBJ2-7; 10 positions match TRBD1. The CDR3 has 13 amino acids. V dropped 6 bases and J dropped 4; count of bases not matched to a gene: 3. Per the germline V gene, CDR1 is SGHVS and CDR2 is FQNEAQ. The CDR3 nucleotides read TGTGCCAGCAGAGGGACAGGGGAGTACGAGCAGTACTTC. Translation: CASRGTGEYEQYF.

The rearrangement links TRBV19 to TRBJ2-7, with TRBD2 identical over 12 bases. CDR1 and CDR2 from the germline V gene are LNHDA and SQIVND (reference sequence). V dropped 5 bases and J dropped 0; count of bases not matched to a gene: 2. There are 15 residues in the CDR3. The CDR3 DNA follows: TGTGCCAGTAGTTCGACTAGCGGGAGCTCCTACGAGCAGTACTTC. Protein product: CASSSTSGSSYEQYF.

This chain joins TRBV14 and TRBJ1-1, with D possibly TRBD1 on 5 matching bases. There are 14 residues in the CDR3. CDR1 is SGHDN and CDR2 is FVKESK in the germline V gene. Trimming took off 4 bases at V and 0 bases at J, with 9 bases between the two ends. The CDR3 spells CASSLLTVNTEAFF. CDR3 bases: TGTGCCAGCAGCCTCTTGACAGTGAACACTGAAGCTTTCTTT.

The chain couples TRBV2 to TRBJ2-1; maybe TRBD2 (6 bases). V lost 6 bases to trimming and J lost 2 bases, with 14 bases between them. The CDR3 extends over 15 amino acids. Germline V gene lookup returns CDR1 SNHLY and CDR2 FYNNEI. DNA for the CDR3: TGTGCCAGCAGCGTCCTAGCGTCCCCCTACAATGAGCAGTTCTTC. Protein: CASSVLASPYNEQFF.

This chain connects TRBV7-9 to TRBJ2-7; maybe TRBD1 (5 bases). This CDR3 has 15 amino acids. The ends were cut back, 5 bases at V and 1 base at J, with 15 bases in the middle. From germline, CDR1 is SEHNR and CDR2 FQNEAQ (reference sequence). The CDR3 DNA sequence: TGTGCCAGCAGCCTCCAGCGACAGTATTCCTACGAGCAGTACTTC. Protein sequence: CASSLQRQYSYEQYF.

This sequence joins TRBV23-1 and TRBJ1-5; D remains ambiguous. TRBV23-1 falls under the ORF class, with uncertain function. Trimming cost V 4 bases and J 7 bases, with 20 bases left between them. This CDR3 is 16 amino acids long. Here the CDR3 DNA reads TGCGCCAGCAGTCTTGTACTTAAGAGGGTATGGCAGCCCCAGCATTTT. Translating it yields CASSLVLKRVWQPQHF.

The V gene is TRBV4-3, the J gene TRBJ2-5; TRBD2 matches 7 bases. CDR3 length: 17 residues. After removal of 4 bases from V and 5 bases from J, the junction contained 16 bases not matched to a gene. CDR1 is LGHNA, CDR2 YSLEER, per germline. CDR3 in DNA: TGCGCCAGCAGCCCCGGGATGATGGCGGGGGAGGGGGAGACCCAGTACTTC. Translated, it gives CASSPGMMAGEGETQYF.

The V gene is TRBV9, the J gene TRBJ2-5; 15 nucleotides line up with TRBD2. This CDR3 is 15 amino acids long. In germline, CDR1 is SGDLS, CDR2 YYNGEE. The junction had 2 bases not matched to a gene; V was cut back by 3 bases and J by 5 bases. Written as DNA, the CDR3 is TGTGCCAGCAGCGCCGGGACTAGCGGGGGGGAGACCCAGTACTTC. It codes for CASSAGTSGGETQYF.

This sequence joins TRBV6-5 and TRBJ2-5; possibly TRBD2 for D (5 bases). The CDR3 runs 13 residues. V was clipped by 5 bases and J by 5 bases, with 12 bases between them. Germline V lookup: CDR1 MNHEY, CDR2 SVGAGI. The CDR3 spells CASSSRERETQYF. CDR3 nucleotide sequence: TGTGCCAGCAGTAGTCGGGAACGGGAGACCCAGTACTTC.

Points on this clone: Its ends do not fully match the called genes, so a read error is possible. V and J are TRBV18 and TRBJ1-5; maybe TRBD1 (5 bases). CDR3 length equals 16 residues. Germline V gives CDR1 KGHSH, CDR2 LQKENI. CDR3 DNA: TGTGCCAGCGCACCACCACAGGCGGATAGCAATCAGCCCCAGCATTTT. It codes for CASAPPQADSNQPQHF.

V usage is TRBV10-1 and J usage is TRBJ2-3; unclear D gene. The CDR3 spans 14 residues. Germline CDR1 WNHNN, CDR2 SYGVQD (reference sequence). Trimming took 0 bases from V and 4 from J, leaving 8 bases between them. The CDR3 DNA sequence: TGCGCCAGCAGTGAGTCGTCGGTGGCAGATACGCAGTATTTT. Translated: CASSESSVADTQYF.

This chain uses TRBV11-2 with TRBJ1-4, with TRBD1 matching 7 bases. Trimming cost V 0 bases and J 8 bases; bases outside gene matches: 3. This CDR3 has 14 residues. Germline V CDR1 and CDR2: SGHAT, FQNNGV. The CDR3 coding sequence is TGTGCCAGCAGCTTAGATCAAGGGGGCGAAAAACTGTTTTTT. As protein: CASSLDQGGEKLFF.

This rearrangement joins TRBV4-3 to TRBJ1-2; 7 positions match TRBD1. The CDR3 is 14 amino acids. The trim removed 1 base at V and 2 bases at J, leaving 1 base unmatched. CDR1 is LGHNA, CDR2 YSLEER, per germline. The CDR3 protein is CASSQGTGNYGYTF. The CDR3 DNA reads TGCGCCAGCAGCCAAGGGACAGGAAACTATGGCTACACCTTC.

The chain joins TRBV15 to TRBJ1-1; D is perhaps TRBD1 (5 bases). The CDR3 is made up of 14 amino acids. The germline gives CDR1 LNHNV, CDR2 YYDKDF (reference sequence). Trimming removed 0 bases at V and 3 bases at J, with 8 bases between. The CDR3 DNA reads as TGTGCCACCAGCAGAGAAGGGGCGGACACTGAAGCTTTCTTT. Translating gives CATSREGADTEAFF.

V gene TRBV18 combines with J gene TRBJ1-1, with D possibly TRBD1 on 5 matching bases. Trimming shortened V by 5 bases and J by 1 base, and 8 bases separated the two germline ends. The length of the CDR3 is 13 residues. The germline CDR1 and CDR2 sequences are KGHSH and LQKENI. The CDR3 loop reads CASSSTANTEAFF. CDR3 sequence (DNA): TGTGCCAGCTCATCGACAGCGAACACTGAAGCTTTCTTT.

The genes are TRBV28 and TRBJ2-3; TRBD1 might be the D (5 bases). CDR3 size: 15 residues. Looked up from germline, CDR1 is MDHEN and CDR2 is SYDVKM. The V end was cut by 4 bases, the J end by 2 bases, with 13 bases between. The CDR3: CASSSSGHPTDTQYF. CDR3 sequence (DNA): TGTGCCAGCAGTTCCTCCGGACATCCCACAGATACGCAGTATTTT.

V and J are TRBV5-1 and TRBJ2-1, with TRBD1 matching over 9 bases. Per germline, CDR1 SGHRS and CDR2 YFSETQ. The CDR3 runs to 14 residues. V lost 8 bases and J lost 6; bases outside the gene matches: 9. CDR3 nucleotides: TGCGCCAGGTATGGGACAGGGACTGGCAATGAGCAGTTCTTC. Translating it yields CARYGTGTGNEQFF. Full variable domain (rest looked up from reference TRBV5-1 and TRBJ2-1): KAGVTQTPRYLIKTRGQQVTLSCSPISGHRSVSWYQQTPGQGLQFLFEYFSETQRNKGNFPGRFSGRQFSNSRSEMNVSTLELGDSALYLCARYGTGTGNEQFFGPGTRLTVL.

CDR3 DNA sequence: TGTGCCAGCAGTCAGACCACAGGGTCCACTGAAGCTTTCTTT. This codes for CASSQTTGSTEAFF. The chain employs TRBV6-6 and TRBJ1-1; the D gene is possibly TRBD1 (6 bases). The V gene lost 5 bases and the J gene lost 4 bases, with 14 bases spanning the gap. The germline CDR1 and CDR2 sequences are MNHNY and SVGAGI (reference sequence). This CDR3 contains 14 residues.

The chain employs TRBV13 and TRBJ1-1, with D unresolved. This CDR3 contains 13 residues. Trimming cost V 1 base and J 1 base, with 4 bases left between them. The germline CDR1 and CDR2 sequences are PRHDT and FYEKMQ (reference sequence). The CDR3 here is CASSLDRNTEAFF. CDR3 coding DNA: TGTGCCAGCAGCTTAGATAGGAACACTGAAGCTTTCTTT.